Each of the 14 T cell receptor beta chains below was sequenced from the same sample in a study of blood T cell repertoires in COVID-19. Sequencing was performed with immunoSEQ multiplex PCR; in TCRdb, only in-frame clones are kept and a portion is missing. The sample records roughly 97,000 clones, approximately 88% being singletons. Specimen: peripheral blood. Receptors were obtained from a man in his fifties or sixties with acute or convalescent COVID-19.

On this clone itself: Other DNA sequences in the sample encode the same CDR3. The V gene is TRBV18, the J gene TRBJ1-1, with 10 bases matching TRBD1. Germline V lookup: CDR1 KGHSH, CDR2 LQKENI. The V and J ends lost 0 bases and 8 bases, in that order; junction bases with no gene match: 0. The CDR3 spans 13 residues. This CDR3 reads CASSPPGQGEAFF. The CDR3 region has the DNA TGTGCCAGCTCACCACCGGGACAGGGGGAAGCTTTCTTT.

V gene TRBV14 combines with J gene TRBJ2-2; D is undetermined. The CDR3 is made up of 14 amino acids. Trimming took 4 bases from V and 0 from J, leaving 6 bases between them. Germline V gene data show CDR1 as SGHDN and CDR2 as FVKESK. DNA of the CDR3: TGTGCCAGCAGCCCTGGCACGAACACCGGGGAGCTGTTTTTT. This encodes CASSPGTNTGELFF.

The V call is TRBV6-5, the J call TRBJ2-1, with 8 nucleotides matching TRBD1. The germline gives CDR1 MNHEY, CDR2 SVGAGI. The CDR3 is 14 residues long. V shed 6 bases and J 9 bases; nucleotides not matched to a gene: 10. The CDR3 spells CASRLSDRVIEQFF. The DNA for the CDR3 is TGTGCCAGCAGACTTTCGGACAGGGTGATTGAGCAGTTCTTC.

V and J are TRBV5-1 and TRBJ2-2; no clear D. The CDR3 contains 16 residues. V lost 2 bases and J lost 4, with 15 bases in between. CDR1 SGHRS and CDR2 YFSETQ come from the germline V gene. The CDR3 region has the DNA TGCGCCAGCAGCTTAGATCCAGCGAGGAGCACCGGGGAGCTGTTTTTT. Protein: CASSLDPARSTGELFF.

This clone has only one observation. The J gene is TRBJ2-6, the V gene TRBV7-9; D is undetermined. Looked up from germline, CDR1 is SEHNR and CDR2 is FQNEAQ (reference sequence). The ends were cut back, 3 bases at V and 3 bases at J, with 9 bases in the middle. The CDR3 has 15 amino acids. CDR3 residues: CASSFRVRGANVLTF. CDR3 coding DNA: TGTGCCAGCAGCTTCCGGGTGCGTGGGGCCAACGTCCTGACTTTC. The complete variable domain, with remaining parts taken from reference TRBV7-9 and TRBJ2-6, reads DTGVSQNPRHKITKRGQNVTFRCDPISEHNRLYWYRQTLGQGPEFLTYFQNEAQLEKSRLLSDRFSAERPKGSFSTLEIQRTEQGDSAMYLCASSFRVRGANVLTFGAGSRLTVL.

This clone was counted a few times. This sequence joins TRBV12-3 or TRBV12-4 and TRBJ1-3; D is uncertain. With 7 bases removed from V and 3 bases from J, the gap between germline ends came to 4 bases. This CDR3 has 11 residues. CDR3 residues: CASTYGNTIYF. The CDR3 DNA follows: TGTGCCAGCACCTATGGAAACACCATATATTTT.

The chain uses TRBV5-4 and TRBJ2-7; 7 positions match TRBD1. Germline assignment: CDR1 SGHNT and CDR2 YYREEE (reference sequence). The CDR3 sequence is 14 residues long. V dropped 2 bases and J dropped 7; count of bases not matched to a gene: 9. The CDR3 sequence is CASSFVRGFKEQYF. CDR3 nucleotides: TGTGCCAGCAGCTTCGTCAGGGGGTTCAAGGAGCAGTACTTC.

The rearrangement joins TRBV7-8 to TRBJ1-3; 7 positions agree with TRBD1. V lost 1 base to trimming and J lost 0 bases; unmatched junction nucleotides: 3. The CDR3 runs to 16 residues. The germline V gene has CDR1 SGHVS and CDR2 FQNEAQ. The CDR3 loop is CASSLEGGYSGNTIYF. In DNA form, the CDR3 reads TGTGCCAGCAGCTTAGAAGGGGGCTACTCTGGAAACACCATATATTTT.

The CDR3 nucleotides are TGTGCCAGCGTGGACGGGGCGGGAGGGATCAACGAGCAGTACTTC. Amino acid sequence: CASVDGAGGINEQYF. This chain uses TRBV19 with TRBJ2-7; 9 bases fit TRBD2. V dropped 9 bases and J dropped 5; count of bases not matched to a gene: 14. The CDR3 runs 15 residues. Germline values: CDR1 LNHDA, CDR2 SQIVND (reference sequence).

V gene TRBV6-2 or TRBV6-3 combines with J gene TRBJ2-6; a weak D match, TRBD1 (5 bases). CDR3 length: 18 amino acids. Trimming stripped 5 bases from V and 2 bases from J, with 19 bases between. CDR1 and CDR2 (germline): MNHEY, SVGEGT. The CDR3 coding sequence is TGTGCCAGCAGTACCAGGGAAGACTTTCGGGCTGGGGCCAACGTCCTGACTTTC. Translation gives CASSTREDFRAGANVLTF.

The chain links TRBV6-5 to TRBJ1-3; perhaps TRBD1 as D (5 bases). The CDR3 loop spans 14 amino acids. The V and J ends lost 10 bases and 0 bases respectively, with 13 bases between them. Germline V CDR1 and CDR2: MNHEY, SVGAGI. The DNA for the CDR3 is TGTGCCACAGGGCTAATGGGCTCTGGAAACACCATATATTTT. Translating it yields CATGLMGSGNTIYF.

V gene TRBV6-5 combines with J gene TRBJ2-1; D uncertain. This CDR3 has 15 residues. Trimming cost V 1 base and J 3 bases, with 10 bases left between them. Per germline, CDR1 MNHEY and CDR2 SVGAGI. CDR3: CASSYYRRSYNEQFF. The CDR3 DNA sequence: TGTGCCAGCAGTTACTACCGGCGGAGCTACAATGAGCAGTTCTTC.

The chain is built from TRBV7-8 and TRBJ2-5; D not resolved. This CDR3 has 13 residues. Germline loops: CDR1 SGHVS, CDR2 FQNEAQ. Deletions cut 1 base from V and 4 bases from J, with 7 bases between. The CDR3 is CASSLVSGETQYF. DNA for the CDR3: TGTGCCAGCAGCTTAGTATCGGGAGAGACCCAGTACTTC.

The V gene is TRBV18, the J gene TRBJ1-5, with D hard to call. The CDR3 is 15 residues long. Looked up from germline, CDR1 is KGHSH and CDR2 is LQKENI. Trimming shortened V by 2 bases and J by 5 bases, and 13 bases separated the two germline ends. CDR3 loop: CASSPTGISDQPQHF. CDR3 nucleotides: TGTGCCAGCTCACCAACGGGTATAAGCGATCAGCCCCAGCATTTT.